These 8 T cell receptor beta chains were sequenced from one sample in a study of cytomegalovirus exposure and HLA in healthy donors. The PCR used 60 Vbeta and 13 Jbeta primers. Clones were read by immunoSEQ multiplex PCR, and TCRdb kept only the in-frame ones, dropping some. The sample gives 90,000 to 140,000 clones, just under 80% of which show up once; 5.6% is in the top ten. The sample consisted of PBMCs. All receptors come from a male donor in good health and CMV-seronegative.

The count of this clone is one. The chain recombines TRBV4-2 with TRBJ2-7, with D hard to call. V was clipped by 0 bases and J by 0 bases, with 9 bases between them. Germline values: CDR1 LGHNA, CDR2 YNFKEQ. The CDR3 runs to 15 residues. The CDR3 loop is CASSQDPSSSYEQYF. The CDR3 DNA follows: TGTGCCAGCAGCCAAGATCCATCGAGCTCCTACGAGCAGTACTTC.

This clone was counted a few times. The genes are TRBV19 and TRBJ2-6; D remains ambiguous. The germline V gene encodes CDR1 LNHDA and CDR2 SQIVND (reference sequence). Trimming cost V 4 bases and J 0 bases, with 4 bases left between them. CDR3 size: 14 residues. CDR3 bases: TGTGCCAGTAGTAGCGCCTCTGGGGCCAACGTCCTGACTTTC. Protein: CASSSASGANVLTF.

This chain joins TRBV25-1 and TRBJ1-2; the D gene is possibly TRBD1 (5 bases). The CDR3 runs 13 residues. Deletions cut 6 bases from V and 8 bases from J, with 16 bases between. CDR1 MGHDK and CDR2 SYGVNS come from the germline V gene. CDR3 bases: TGTGCCAGCAGCCCTGGGGCTCCGGGCGGCTACACCTTC. Its protein is CASSPGAPGGYTF.

J is TRBJ2-3 and V is TRBV2, with 16 positions matching TRBD2. CDR3 size: 15 residues. Looked up from germline, CDR1 is SNHLY and CDR2 is FYNNEI. J was trimmed by 3 bases and V by 11 bases; bases with no gene match: 5. CDR3 sequence: CAAGTSGRVTDTQYF. CDR3 bases: TGTGCCGCGGGGACTAGCGGGAGGGTGACAGATACGCAGTATTTT.

This chain joins TRBV2 and TRBJ1-2, with TRBD1 as a possible D gene (5 bases). The germline CDR1 and CDR2 sequences are SNHLY and FYNNEI. The CDR3 extends over 16 amino acids. Deletions cut 1 base from V and 4 bases from J, with 16 bases between. The chain's CDR3 is CASSEVLATDIYGYTF. The CDR3, as DNA: TGTGCCAGCAGTGAAGTCCTTGCGACGGACATCTATGGCTACACCTTC.

The gene calls are TRBV5-6 and TRBJ1-6; 8 bases agree with TRBD1. Germline lookup yields CDR1 SGHDT and CDR2 YYEEEE. The CDR3 sequence is 15 residues long. After removal of 4 bases from V and 10 bases from J, the junction contained 10 bases not matched to a gene. In DNA, the CDR3 is TGTGCCAGCAGCCGGAGCAGGGGGCTGCTCTCACCCCTCCACTTT. It specifies CASSRSRGLLSPLHF.

This chain links TRBV4-3 with TRBJ2-7; TRBD2 matches at 8 bases. The trim removed 0 bases at V and 3 bases at J, leaving 4 bases unmatched. This CDR3 comprises 15 residues. Germline V lookup: CDR1 LGHNA, CDR2 YSLEER. DNA of the CDR3: TGCGCCAGCAGCCAAGATGCGGGGGGTCTCTACGAGCAGTACTTC. It is translated as CASSQDAGGLYEQYF.

The chain joins TRBV27 to TRBJ2-2; tentatively, D is TRBD1 (6 bases). Germline values: CDR1 MNHEY, CDR2 SMNVEV (reference sequence). The V gene lost 3 bases and the J gene lost 6 bases, with 11 bases spanning the gap. The CDR3 is made up of 14 amino acids. The CDR3, as DNA: TGTGCCAGCAGTTTCGTTTACAGGGCCGGGGAGCTGTTTTTT. Protein sequence: CASSFVYRAGELFF.